Listed here are 22 T cell receptor beta chains from one sample, sequenced in a study of OX40 agonist ivuxolimab in advanced cancers. Profiled with immunoSEQ multiplex PCR; TCRdb holds only in-frame clones, not every one. The table lists 40,000 to 55,000 clones, approximately 91% of them singletons, with 25% to 35% in the top ten. Sequenced material: CD4+ or CD8+ T cells sorted from blood, taken in a trial of the OX40 agonist ivuxolimab. These receptors originate from an adult with an advanced solid tumor such as melanoma, head and neck, liver or kidney cancer.

This clone has more than one count but fewer than ten. This chain joins TRBV4-1 and TRBJ2-7; possibly TRBD2 for D (5 bases). The germline V and J ends were trimmed by 2 bases and 2 bases, with 13 bases remaining between them. Germline values: CDR1 MGHRA, CDR2 YSYEKL. The CDR3 runs 15 residues. Here the CDR3 reads CASSQRGDSAYEQYF. As DNA, the CDR3 is TGCGCCAGCAGCCAACGGGGAGACTCCGCCTACGAGCAGTACTTC.

This chain connects TRBV9 to TRBJ2-3; D is possibly TRBD1 (6 bases). Germline assignment: CDR1 SGDLS and CDR2 YYNGEE. The CDR3 is made up of 16 amino acids. Trimming pared 4 bases from V and 2 bases from J, leaving 17 bases between. This chain's CDR3 is CASSTPTGWDTDTQYF. CDR3 coding DNA: TGTGCCAGCAGCACACCGACAGGATGGGACACAGATACGCAGTATTTT.

The CDR3 sequence: CASSLKQGGNSPLHF. In DNA, the CDR3 is TGTGCCAGCAGCTTAAAACAGGGAGGTAATTCACCCCTCCACTTT. The chain combines TRBV7-9 with TRBJ1-6; a weak D match, TRBD1 (6 bases). This CDR3 is 15 amino acids long. CDR1 is SEHNR and CDR2 is FQNEAQ in the germline V gene (reference sequence). With 2 bases removed from V and 6 bases from J, the gap between germline ends came to 11 bases.

V is TRBV5-8 and J is TRBJ2-3; 8 bases map to TRBD1. V gave up 1 base and J gave up 5 bases; unmatched junction bases: 9. This CDR3 has 16 residues. In germline, CDR1 is SGHTS, CDR2 YDEGEE. The CDR3 loop reads CASSLLARGRVDTQYF. The DNA of the CDR3 is TGTGCCAGCAGCTTGTTGGCCAGGGGGCGGGTAGATACGCAGTATTTT.

The chain employs TRBV7-8 and TRBJ2-7, with D unresolved. Germline V gene lookup returns CDR1 SGHVS and CDR2 FQNEAQ. CDR3 length equals 13 residues. V shed 5 bases and J shed 6 bases, with 14 bases lying between them. CDR3 nucleotide sequence: TGTGCCAGCAGCCTAGTCCCAGCACGCGAGCAGTACTTC. Translation: CASSLVPAREQYF.

This chain connects TRBV9 to TRBJ1-4, with 8 bases identical to TRBD1. Germline V gene lookup returns CDR1 SGDLS and CDR2 YYNGEE. Unmatched junction bases numbered 2, after V lost 2 bases and J lost 5 bases. The CDR3 has 14 residues. Here the CDR3 DNA reads TGTGCCAGCAGCGTGACAGGGGCCAATGAAAAACTGTTTTTT. Encoded protein: CASSVTGANEKLFF.

Details on this clone: The sample carries other DNA sequences with the same CDR3. The chain is built from TRBV27 and TRBJ1-5; weak D call: TRBD1 (5 bases). CDR1 is MNHEY, CDR2 SMNVEV, per germline (reference sequence). CDR3 length: 13 amino acids. Trimming pared 4 bases from V and 1 base from J, leaving 5 bases between. CDR3 nucleotides: TGTGCCAGCAGTTGGGGGAGCAATCAGCCCCAGCATTTT. This gives the protein CASSWGSNQPQHF.

V is TRBV2 and J is TRBJ2-3; D call uncertain. The CDR3 contains 13 residues. Looked up from germline, CDR1 is SNHLY and CDR2 is FYNNEI. V was shortened by 3 bases and J by 4 bases, with 8 bases between the two germline ends. DNA of the CDR3: TGTGCCAGCAGTGAGACCGTCGCAGATACGCAGTATTTT. Translating it yields CASSETVADTQYF. Combining the CDR3 with reference TRBV2 and TRBJ2-3 gives the whole variable domain EPEVTQTPSHQVTQMGQEVILRCVPISNHLYFYWYRQILGQKVEFLVSFYNNEISEKSEIFDDQFSVERPDGSNFTLKIRSTKLEDSAMYFCASSETVADTQYFGPGTRLTVL.

The V and J genes are TRBV4-1 and TRBJ1-5, with no clear D. Between the trimmed V and J ends, which lost 4 bases and 7 bases, there was a span of 17 bases. This CDR3 is 15 amino acids long. Germline-derived CDR1 and CDR2 are MGHRA and YSYEKL. CDR3 coding DNA: TGCGCCAGCAGCCCCCCCGACACTCTAGGACAGCCCCAGCATTTT. Amino acids: CASSPPDTLGQPQHF.

The chain links TRBV6-1 to TRBJ1-1; D possibly corresponds to TRBD1 (5 bases). V was trimmed by 1 base and J by 2 bases, leaving 14 bases between them. The CDR3 length is 16 residues. The germline gives CDR1 MNHNS, CDR2 SASEGT. CDR3 loop: CASSEGSIDSNTEAFF. The CDR3 DNA follows: TGTGCCAGCAGTGAAGGATCAATCGACAGCAACACTGAAGCTTTCTTT.

CDR3 sequence reads: CASSTMTSAAYEQYF. The CDR3 nucleotides read TGTGCCAGCAGCACAATGACTAGCGCTGCCTACGAGCAGTACTTC. The V call is TRBV5-6, the J call TRBJ2-7, with TRBD2 matching over 8 bases. Germline V CDR1 and CDR2: SGHDT, YYEEEE. This CDR3 is 15 amino acids long. V lost 4 bases to trimming and J lost 2 bases; unmatched junction nucleotides: 8.

The chain has TRBV6-5 and TRBJ2-1, with 7 bases identical to TRBD2. This CDR3 is built from 15 residues. V lost 0 bases, J lost 4 bases, and 3 bases stayed unmatched. CDR1 and CDR2 (germline): MNHEY, SVGAGI. The CDR3 loop reads CASSYSTSEYNEQFF. As DNA, the CDR3 is TGTGCCAGCAGTTACTCTACTAGCGAATACAATGAGCAGTTCTTC.

The chain uses TRBV2 and TRBJ2-1, with 10 nucleotides matching TRBD2. V shed 11 bases, J shed 2 bases, and the junction held 15 bases outside the gene matches. Germline CDR1 SNHLY, CDR2 FYNNEI. CDR3 length: 17 residues. Here the CDR3 reads CASIRTSGSTPYNEQFF. The CDR3, as DNA: TGTGCCTCGATTCGGACTAGCGGATCGACCCCCTACAATGAGCAGTTCTTC.

This clone was picked up one time. The V gene is TRBV5-6, the J gene TRBJ1-1, with D hard to call. V lost 4 bases, J lost 3 bases, and 10 bases lay in between. The CDR3 sequence is 13 residues long. Germline V CDR1 and CDR2: SGHDT, YYEEEE. This chain's CDR3 is CASSPRLDTEAFF. The CDR3 bases are TGTGCCAGCAGCCCCCGGTTGGACACTGAAGCTTTCTTT.

V gene TRBV11-1 combines with J gene TRBJ2-5; D gene uncertain. The germline V gene encodes CDR1 SGHAT and CDR2 FQDESV (reference sequence). V gave up 4 bases and J gave up 5 bases, with 5 bases separating them. This CDR3 contains 11 residues. CDR3 nucleotide sequence: TGTGCCAGCAGCTCAATGGAGACCCAGTACTTC. It translates to CASSSMETQYF.

The J gene is TRBJ2-1, the V gene TRBV12-5, with D unresolved. The V gene lost 0 bases and the J gene lost 7 bases, with 1 base spanning the gap. Germline CDR1 reads LGHNT; CDR2 reads FRNRAP. This CDR3 comprises 11 residues. CDR3 region: CASGLVNEQFF. CDR3 sequence (DNA): TGTGCTAGTGGTTTGGTGAATGAGCAGTTCTTC.

The chain combines TRBV4-3 with TRBJ2-7, with 12 bases that match TRBD2. After removal of 1 base from V and 6 bases from J, the junction contained 1 base not matched to a gene. Per germline, CDR1 LGHNA and CDR2 YSLEER. The CDR3 loop spans 14 amino acids. The CDR3 region is CASSQVTSGSEQYF. The CDR3 region has the DNA TGCGCCAGCAGCCAAGTGACTAGCGGGAGCGAGCAGTACTTC.

The chain joins TRBV28 to TRBJ1-5; D may be TRBD1 (6 bases). Germline V gene data show CDR1 as MDHEN and CDR2 as SYDVKM. V was trimmed by 8 bases and J by 3 bases, leaving 23 bases between them. The CDR3 runs to 17 residues. DNA of the CDR3: TGTGCCAGCGACGGCGCCTGGGGGCGGTTTGTCAATCAGCCCCAGCATTTT. This encodes CASDGAWGRFVNQPQHF. Drawing the rest from reference TRBV28 and TRBJ1-5, the complete variable domain is DVKVTQSSRYLVKRTGEKVFLECVQDMDHENMFWYRQDPGLGLRLIYFSYDVKMKEKGDIPEGYSVSREKKERFSLILESASTNQTSMYLCASDGAWGRFVNQPQHFGDGTRLSIL.

This chain joins TRBV4-3 and TRBJ2-2, with TRBD2 matching 9 bases. From germline, CDR1 is LGHNA and CDR2 YSLEER. The CDR3 is made up of 16 amino acids. J was trimmed by 3 bases and V by 2 bases; bases with no gene match: 4. The CDR3 bases are TGCGCCAGCAGCCAAAAGCGGGAGGTCGACACCGGGGAGCTGTTTTTT. Protein sequence: CASSQKREVDTGELFF.

The V and J genes are TRBV7-8 and TRBJ2-2, with unresolved D. The CDR3 contains 12 residues. Trimming cost V 5 bases and J 8 bases, with 9 bases left between them. Germline V gene data show CDR1 as SGHVS and CDR2 as FQNEAQ. DNA of the CDR3: TGTGCCAGCAGCATCATCCCGGGGGAGCTGTTTTTT. Translation gives CASSIIPGELFF.

The chain has TRBV6-5 and TRBJ2-7, with TRBD1 as a possible D gene (5 bases). CDR3 length: 14 amino acids. Trimming shortened V by 6 bases and J by 5 bases, and 17 bases separated the two germline ends. Germline V gene lookup returns CDR1 MNHEY and CDR2 SVGAGI. CDR3 sequence reads: CASSPRQSGDEQYF. DNA of the CDR3: TGTGCCAGCAGCCCCAGACAGTCTGGGGACGAGCAGTACTTC.

The chain couples TRBV27 to TRBJ1-5; D gene ambiguous. V was trimmed by 6 bases and J by 7 bases, leaving 13 bases between them. The CDR3 totals 13 residues. Germline assignment: CDR1 MNHEY and CDR2 SMNVEV (reference sequence). In nucleotides, the CDR3 is TGTGCCAGCAGCCTAAGGGAGACCCAGCCCCAGCATTTT. Translation gives CASSLRETQPQHF.